Listed here are 5 T cell receptor beta chains from one sample, sequenced in a study of response to subunit inactivated influenza vaccine. TCRdb re-analysed the RT-PCR reads in MiXCR, keeping a single row per CDR3 protein. Among about 620,000 distinct CDR3 sequences listed, 12% were seen once. The sequencing used PBMCs from blood, collected on the day of vaccination. The receptors derive from a man over 45 who received an inactivated influenza vaccine.

V usage is TRBV20-1 and J usage is TRBJ2-7; D ambiguous. From germline, CDR1 is DFQATT and CDR2 SNEGSKA (reference sequence). The CDR3 totals 10 residues. V was clipped by 4 bases and J by 3 bases, with 4 bases between them. CDR3 sequence: CSATDYEQYF. CDR3 bases: TGCAGTGCTACCGACTACGAGCAGTACTTC.

This clonotype has a count of ten or more. The chain combines TRBV28 with TRBJ2-5; TRBD2 is a possible D gene (6 bases). CDR3 length equals 14 residues. Trimming removed 7 bases at V and 6 bases at J, with 18 bases between. In germline, CDR1 is MDHEN, CDR2 SYDVKM. The chain's CDR3 is CASTSEGSGKTQYF. The CDR3 DNA reads TGTGCCAGCACCTCGGAGGGTTCGGGGAAGACCCAGTACTTC.

CDR3 DNA: TGTGCCAGCAGGATTTCTGGGAACAAAAACATTCAGTACTTC. Residues: CASRISGNKNIQYF. This chain joins TRBV6-1 and TRBJ2-4; no clear D. Trimming removed 6 bases at V and 3 bases at J, with 12 bases between. CDR3 length: 14 residues. Germline assignment: CDR1 MNHNS and CDR2 SASEGT.

This clonotype has only a few counts. This rearrangement joins TRBV7-2 to TRBJ2-2, with 7 bases fitting TRBD2. J lost 5 bases, V lost 3 bases, and 6 bases had no gene match. Germline CDR1 is SGHTA and CDR2 is FQGNSA. The CDR3 consists of 15 residues. The CDR3 region is CASSFLRGGTGELFF. Written as DNA, the CDR3 is TGTGCCAGCAGCTTTTTACGGGGAGGGACCGGGGAGCTGTTTTTT. The variable domain in full, with the rest retrieved from reference TRBV7-2 and TRBJ2-2, is GAGVSQSPSNKVTEKGKDVELRCDPISGHTALYWYRQSLGQGLEFLIYFQGNSAPDKSGLPSDRFSAERTGGSVSTLTIQRTQQEDSAVYLCASSFLRGGTGELFFGEGSRLTVL.

The chain carries TRBV24-1 and TRBJ2-5; TRBD2 matches 8 bases. Trimming cost V 0 bases and J 7 bases; bases outside gene matches: 6. Germline V lookup: CDR1 KGHDR, CDR2 SFDVKD. CDR3 length equals 15 residues. In DNA, the CDR3 is TGTGCCACCAGTGATTTGGCGGGAGGCCCGGGGACCCAGTACTTC. Its translation is CATSDLAGGPGTQYF.